This T cell receptor beta chain originates from a study of OX40 agonist ivuxolimab in advanced cancers. CDR1 KGHSH and CDR2 LQKENI come from the germline V gene. With 4 bases clipped from V and 6 bases from J, the junction kept 9 bases outside the gene matches. The CDR3 is 15 amino acids. Exclusion applied to patients with autoimmune disease history or systemic immunosuppression. The data were produced by immunoSEQ multiplex PCR, yet TCRdb's version contains in-frame clones alone and is incomplete. The sample contains around 80,000 clones, almost 85% of which appear only once. The sequencing used CD4+ or CD8+ T cells sorted from blood, collected in a trial of the OX40 agonist ivuxolimab. The chain recombines TRBV18 with TRBJ1-5; TRBD1 aligns across 7 bases. The clonotype comes from an adult with an advanced solid tumor such as melanoma, head and neck, liver or kidney cancer. The CDR3 nucleotides read TGTGCCAGCTCACAAAGCGAAGGGGGCGTTCAGCCCCAGCATTTT. As protein: CASSQSEGGVQPQHF.